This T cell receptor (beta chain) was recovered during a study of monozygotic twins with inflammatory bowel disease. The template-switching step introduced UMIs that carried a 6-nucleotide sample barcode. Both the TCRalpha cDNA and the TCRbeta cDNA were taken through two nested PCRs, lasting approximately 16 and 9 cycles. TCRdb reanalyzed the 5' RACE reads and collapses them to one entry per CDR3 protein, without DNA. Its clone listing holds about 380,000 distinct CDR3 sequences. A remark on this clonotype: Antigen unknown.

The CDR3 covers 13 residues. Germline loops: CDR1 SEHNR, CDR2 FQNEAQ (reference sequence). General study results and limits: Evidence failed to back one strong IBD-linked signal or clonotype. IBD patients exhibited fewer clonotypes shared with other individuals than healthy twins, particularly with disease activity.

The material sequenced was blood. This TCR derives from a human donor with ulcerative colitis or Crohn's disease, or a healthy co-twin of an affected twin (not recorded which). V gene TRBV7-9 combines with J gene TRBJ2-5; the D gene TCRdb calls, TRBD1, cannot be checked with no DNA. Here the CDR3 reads CASNAGGQETQYF.